A selection of T cell receptor beta chains follows, all from one sample in a study of T cell repertoires in cytomegalovirus infection. TCRdb fed the reads into MiXCR, producing one record per CDR3 protein. The sample has roughly 630,000 distinct CDR3 sequences; roughly 24% are singletons. The source material was CD8+ T cells from PBMCs. Source of these receptors: a human donor in good health (CMV status not recorded). Some clones in this sample may be carry-over from other donors' samples. Each CDR3 is given with its conserved first and last residue. A D gene is named only where the DNA matches it firmly. A row's size may be missing; if present it is once, few, many or a size class.

cdr3_length: 16; j_call: TRBJ2-5; d_call: TRBD1; clone_size: many; v_call: TRBV7-6; cdr3_aa: CASRPAPGTGEETQYF; cdr3_nt: TGTGCCAGCAGACCGGCCCCCGGGACAGGGGAAGAGACCCAGTACTTC
cdr3_length: 17; j_call: TRBJ2-5; d_call: NA; clone_size: NA; v_call: TRBV7-6; cdr3_aa: CASSSPRAEVIQETQYF; cdr3_nt: TGTGCCAGCAGCTCCCCGCGGGCCGAGGTGATACAAGAGACCCAGTACTTC
cdr3_length: 16; j_call: TRBJ2-1; d_call: TRBD2; clone_size: many; v_call: TRBV7-8; cdr3_aa: CASSLILAGFNNEQFF; cdr3_nt: TGTGCCAGCAGCCTAATTCTAGCGGGGTTTAACAATGAGCAGTTCTTC
cdr3_length: 16; j_call: TRBJ2-2; d_call: NA; clone_size: few; v_call: TRBV7-6; cdr3_aa: CASSLAAVTNTGELFF; cdr3_nt: TGTGCCAGCAGCTTAGCAGCGGTTACGAACACCGGGGAGCTGTTTTTT
cdr3_length: 15; j_call: TRBJ2-5; d_call: TRBD2; clone_size: many; v_call: TRBV12-3/TRBV12-4; cdr3_aa: CASSLRKREGETQYF; cdr3_nt: TGTGCCAGCAGTTTAAGGAAGCGGGAAGGGGAGACCCAGTACTTC
cdr3_length: 14; j_call: TRBJ2-5; d_call: NA; clone_size: NA; v_call: TRBV6-1; cdr3_aa: CASSRSLFGEDQYF; cdr3_nt: TGTGCCAGCAGTCGTTCACTCTTCGGGGAGGACCAGTACTTC
cdr3_length: 15; j_call: TRBJ1-4; d_call: NA; clone_size: many; v_call: TRBV7-2; cdr3_aa: CASSLTWRGNEKLFF; cdr3_nt: TGTGCCAGCAGCCTCACATGGAGGGGTAATGAAAAACTGTTTTTT
cdr3_length: 17; j_call: TRBJ2-1; d_call: TRBD2; clone_size: few; v_call: TRBV7-9; cdr3_aa: CASSTYSASGGYNEQFF; cdr3_nt: TGTGCCAGCAGCACCTACTCGGCAAGCGGGGGTTACAATGAGCAGTTCTTC
cdr3_length: 13; j_call: TRBJ1-2; d_call: TRBD1; clone_size: NA; v_call: TRBV7-3; cdr3_aa: CASSPRQGHGYTF; cdr3_nt: TGTGCCAGCAGCCCCAGACAGGGGCATGGCTACACCTTC
cdr3_length: 12; j_call: TRBJ1-2; d_call: NA; clone_size: NA; v_call: TRBV29-1; cdr3_aa: CSVAGPFYGYTF; cdr3_nt: TGCAGCGTTGCCGGACCGTTCTATGGCTACACCTTC
cdr3_length: 15; j_call: TRBJ1-2; d_call: NA; clone_size: few; v_call: TRBV6-2/TRBV6-3; cdr3_aa: CASSYNEAWDYGYTF; cdr3_nt: TGTGCCAGCAGTTACAACGAGGCCTGGGACTATGGCTACACCTTC
cdr3_length: 17; j_call: TRBJ1-2; d_call: TRBD1; clone_size: NA; v_call: TRBV19; cdr3_aa: CASSIADRAKTNYGYTF; cdr3_nt: TGTGCCAGTAGTATAGCCGACAGGGCGAAGACTAACTATGGCTACACCTTC
cdr3_length: 16; j_call: TRBJ2-1; d_call: TRBD2; clone_size: few; v_call: TRBV15; cdr3_aa: CATSRVGTSLYNEQFF; cdr3_nt: TGTGCCACCAGCAGAGTAGGGACTAGCCTCTACAATGAGCAGTTCTTC
cdr3_length: 19; j_call: TRBJ2-2; d_call: TRBD2; clone_size: many; v_call: TRBV7-6; cdr3_aa: CASNPPGLAGGGGTGELFF; cdr3_nt: TGTGCCAGCAACCCTCCGGGACTAGCGGGGGGCGGAGGCACCGGGGAGCTGTTTTTT
cdr3_length: 15; j_call: TRBJ1-4; d_call: TRBD1; clone_size: NA; v_call: TRBV6-2/TRBV6-3; cdr3_aa: CASSNRQGRYEKLFF; cdr3_nt: TGTGCCAGCAGTAACAGACAGGGACGGTATGAAAAACTGTTTTTT
cdr3_length: 17; j_call: TRBJ2-5; d_call: TRBD2; clone_size: NA; v_call: TRBV14; cdr3_aa: CASSHKLAGAGLQTQYF; cdr3_nt: TGTGCCAGCAGCCACAAACTAGCGGGGGCCGGGTTACAGACCCAGTACTTC
cdr3_length: 17; j_call: TRBJ1-4; d_call: NA; clone_size: NA; v_call: TRBV7-9; cdr3_aa: CASSPISLRQFNEKLFF; cdr3_nt: TGTGCCAGCAGCCCTATCTCATTACGACAGTTCAATGAAAAACTGTTTTTT
cdr3_length: 14; j_call: TRBJ1-1; d_call: NA; clone_size: few; v_call: TRBV9; cdr3_aa: CASSETGAGPEAFF; cdr3_nt: TGTGCCAGCAGCGAGACGGGGGCGGGCCCTGAAGCTTTCTTT
cdr3_length: 13; j_call: TRBJ2-3; d_call: NA; clone_size: NA; v_call: TRBV7-7; cdr3_aa: CASGDSFTDTQYF; cdr3_nt: TGTGCTAGCGGGGACAGCTTCACAGATACGCAGTATTTT
cdr3_length: 16; j_call: TRBJ1-6; d_call: NA; clone_size: NA; v_call: TRBV28; cdr3_aa: CASSPISDTSNSPLHF; cdr3_nt: TGTGCCAGCAGCCCAATTTCCGATACTTCTAATTCACCCCTCCACTTT
cdr3_length: 14; j_call: TRBJ2-7; d_call: TRBD1; clone_size: NA; v_call: TRBV2; cdr3_aa: CASSWRQGGIEQYF; cdr3_nt: TGTGCGAGCAGTTGGCGACAGGGGGGGATCGAGCAGTACTTC
cdr3_length: 12; j_call: TRBJ2-1; d_call: TRBD1; clone_size: many; v_call: TRBV7-9; cdr3_aa: CAEGGENNEQFF; cdr3_nt: TGTGCCGAAGGGGGCGAGAACAATGAGCAGTTCTTC
cdr3_length: 15; j_call: TRBJ2-5; d_call: NA; clone_size: many; v_call: TRBV12-3/TRBV12-4; cdr3_aa: CASSLVPGPQETQYF; cdr3_nt: TGTGCCAGCAGTTTAGTCCCGGGTCCTCAAGAGACCCAGTACTTC
cdr3_length: 16; j_call: TRBJ2-1; d_call: TRBD1; clone_size: NA; v_call: TRBV28; cdr3_aa: CASPSITGDPNNEQFF; cdr3_nt: TGTGCCAGTCCTTCTATCACAGGGGACCCCAATAATGAGCAGTTCTTC
cdr3_length: 13; j_call: TRBJ2-5; d_call: NA; clone_size: few; v_call: TRBV29-1; cdr3_aa: CSVDLGLEETQYF; cdr3_nt: TGCAGCGTCGATCTAGGGCTCGAAGAGACCCAGTACTTC
cdr3_length: 14; j_call: TRBJ2-3; d_call: NA; clone_size: few; v_call: TRBV10-3; cdr3_aa: CAISESGKPDTQYF; cdr3_nt: TGTGCCATCAGTGAGTCGGGGAAGCCAGATACGCAGTATTTT
cdr3_length: 13; j_call: TRBJ2-7; d_call: NA; clone_size: many; v_call: TRBV6-1; cdr3_aa: CASSEGQNYEQYF; cdr3_nt: TGTGCCAGCAGTGAAGGACAGAACTACGAGCAGTACTTC
cdr3_length: 15; j_call: TRBJ2-5; d_call: TRBD1; clone_size: many; v_call: TRBV7-2; cdr3_aa: CASSLTGGGAETQYF; cdr3_nt: TGTGCCAGCAGCTTGACAGGGGGCGGCGCAGAGACCCAGTACTTC
cdr3_length: 19; j_call: TRBJ1-6; d_call: NA; clone_size: NA; v_call: TRBV10-2; cdr3_aa: CASSDVGASPSSYNSPLHF; cdr3_nt: TGCGCCAGCAGTGATGTGGGGGCTTCTCCTAGCTCCTATAATTCACCCCTCCACTTT
cdr3_length: 13; j_call: TRBJ1-1; d_call: NA; clone_size: NA; v_call: TRBV20-1; cdr3_aa: CSANQEQAIEAFF; cdr3_nt: TGCAGTGCTAACCAGGAGCAGGCTATAGAAGCTTTCTTT
cdr3_length: 14; j_call: TRBJ2-2; d_call: TRBD2; clone_size: NA; v_call: TRBV29-1; cdr3_aa: CSAIAGVGTEELFF; cdr3_nt: TGCAGCGCTATAGCGGGGGTCGGTACCGAGGAGCTGTTTTTT
cdr3_length: 13; j_call: TRBJ1-1; d_call: NA; clone_size: few; v_call: TRBV24-1; cdr3_aa: CATSDLTGTEAFF; cdr3_nt: TGTGCCACCAGTGATCTCACTGGCACTGAAGCTTTCTTT
cdr3_length: 13; j_call: TRBJ2-1; d_call: TRBD1; clone_size: few; v_call: TRBV28; cdr3_aa: CASSVTGDNEQFF; cdr3_nt: TGTGCCAGCAGTGTTACAGGGGACAATGAGCAGTTCTTC
cdr3_length: 13; j_call: TRBJ1-2; d_call: NA; clone_size: NA; v_call: TRBV25-1; cdr3_aa: CASSGGPNYGYTF; cdr3_nt: TGTGCCAGCAGCGGTGGACCTAACTATGGCTACACCTTC